The clone carrying this T cell receptor (beta chain) was counted many times. This record comes from a study of T cells after yellow fever vaccination. Germline CDR1 is SGDLS and CDR2 is YYNGEE. The CDR3 loop spans 15 amino acids. Unmatched junction bases numbered 1, after V lost 0 bases and J lost 4 bases. TCRdb reanalysed the 5' RACE reads using MiXCR and keeps one entry per CDR3 protein. Of 500,000 to 650,000 distinct CDR3 sequences listed, 9% to 15% are singletons. The sequence derives from a young man who received the YFV17D yellow fever vaccine. Sequencing was performed on PBMCs, taken on the day of the yellow fever booster vaccination. The chain is built from TRBV9 and TRBJ2-7, with TRBD2 identical over 13 bases. The DNA for the CDR3 is TGTGCCAGCAGCGTAGGGACTAGCGGGAGTTACGAGCAGTACTTC. Protein sequence: CASSVGTSGSYEQYF.